A selection of T cell receptor beta chains follows, all from one sample in a study of OX40 agonist ivuxolimab in advanced cancers. Profiled with immunoSEQ multiplex PCR; TCRdb holds only in-frame clones, not every one. The sample yields nearly 80,000 clones, about 85% seen once. This material consisted of CD4+ or CD8+ T cells sorted from blood, taken in a trial of the OX40 agonist ivuxolimab. These receptors all come from an adult with an advanced solid tumor such as melanoma, head and neck, liver or kidney cancer. CDR3s include the opening cysteine and the closing phenylalanine or tryptophan. The D gene is left open where the match is weak. Clone size is stated in some rows and not others, as once, few, many or a class when expanded.

>.|TRBJ2-1|TRBV6-4|.
CASSDSNRSSYNEQFF
TGTGCCAGCAGTGACTCGAACCGGAGCTCCTACAATGAGCAGTTCTTC
>TRBD1|TRBJ1-4|TRBV14|.
CASSQDLGGDRKLFF
TGTGCCAGCAGCCAAGATCTCGGAGGGGACAGGAAACTGTTTTTT
>.|TRBJ2-4|TRBV6-1|.
CASSPTIDRDIQYF
TGTGCCAGCAGTCCGACCATTGATCGGGACATTCAGTACTTC
>.|TRBJ1-5|TRBV10-3|.
CAISDMGVDQPQHF
TGTGCCATCAGTGATATGGGAGTCGATCAGCCCCAGCATTTT
>.|TRBJ1-4|TRBV19|.
CASSSRAVVEKLFF
TGTGCCAGTAGTTCCAGGGCTGTGGTAGAAAAACTGTTTTTT
>.|TRBJ2-3|TRBV7-9|.
CASSLQGYRDTQYF
TGTGCCAGCAGCTTACAGGGGTATAGGGATACGCAGTATTTT
>TRBD1|TRBJ2-6|TRBV11-2|once
CATGGGQGTSGANVLTF
TGTGCCACTGGTGGGGGACAGGGGACCTCTGGGGCCAACGTCCTGACTTTC
>.|TRBJ2-7|TRBV2|.
CASKVGPLDEQYF
TGTGCCAGCAAAGTCGGGCCACTGGATGAGCAGTACTTC
>TRBD2|TRBJ2-2|TRBV13|once
CASSPGRLAGGSNTGELFF
TGTGCCAGCAGCCCCGGACGACTAGCGGGAGGATCGAACACCGGGGAGCTGTTTTTT
>TRBD2|TRBJ2-1|TRBV28|.
CASSPSSAGGSEQFF
TGTGCCAGCAGTCCGTCCTCTGCGGGAGGGAGTGAGCAGTTCTTC
>.|TRBJ1-2|TRBV4-2|.
CASSPATDTNYGYTF
TGTGCCAGCAGCCCCGCGACAGATACTAACTATGGCTACACCTTC
>TRBD1|TRBJ2-7|TRBV7-9|.
CASSLQGGREQYF
TGTGCCAGCAGTTTACAGGGGGGCCGGGAGCAGTACTTC
>.|TRBJ2-3|TRBV30|.
CAWTADPVQSTDTQYF
TGTGCCTGGACTGCGGACCCGGTCCAAAGCACAGATACGCAGTATTTT
>.|TRBJ2-1|TRBV9|few
CASSVGVLSEQFF
TGTGCCAGCAGCGTAGGGGTTCTTAGCGAGCAGTTCTTC
>.|TRBJ2-3|TRBV27|once
CASSLANWGVDSTDTQYF
TGTGCCAGCAGTTTGGCCAATTGGGGGGTCGATAGCACAGATACGCAGTATTTT
>TRBD1|TRBJ2-6|TRBV2|.
CASNLDRDLVGANVLTF
TGTGCCAGCAACCTGGACAGGGACCTGGTTGGGGCCAACGTCCTGACTTTC
>.|TRBJ2-3|TRBV7-9|.
CASTQPGDTQYF
TGTGCCAGCACCCAGCCCGGCGATACGCAGTATTTT
>TRBD2|TRBJ2-3|TRBV18|.
CASSPRGGALTDTQYF
TGTGCCAGCTCGCCCCGGGGGGGCGCCCTCACAGATACGCAGTATTTT
>.|TRBJ2-7|TRBV2|.
CASSSSGSYEQCF
TGTGCCAGTTCGTCGTCAGGTTCATACGAGCAGTGCTTC
>.|TRBJ2-3|TRBV2|.
CASSEAGFTDTQYF
TGTGCCAGCAGTGAAGCAGGGTTCACAGATACGCAGTATTTT
>.|TRBJ2-7|TRBV5-4|.
CASSLGQGNEQYF
TGTGCCAGCAGCTTGGGGCAGGGGAACGAGCAGTACTTC
>.|TRBJ2-7|TRBV5-1|.
CASSSDTGYGEQYF
TGCGCCAGCAGCTCCGATACAGGTTACGGGGAGCAGTACTTC
>.|TRBJ2-7|TRBV18|.
CASSPLTVTYEQYF
TGTGCCAGCTCACCTCTCACAGTAACCTACGAGCAGTACTTC
>.|TRBJ2-3|TRBV4-1|.
CASSPGIRDPDTQYF
TGCGCCAGCAGTCCTGGTATCAGGGACCCAGATACGCAGTATTTT
>.|TRBJ2-7|TRBV13|once
CASSLLESYEQYF
TGTGCCAGCAGCTTACTAGAGTCCTACGAGCAGTACTTC
>.|TRBJ1-1|TRBV28|.
CASSFGPYEAFF
TGTGCCAGCAGTTTCGGGCCGTATGAAGCTTTCTTT
>.|TRBJ1-1|TRBV11-3|.
CASSLGGRNTEAFF
TGTGCCAGCAGTCTAGGTGGCCGTAACACTGAAGCTTTCTTT
>.|TRBJ1-5|TRBV2|.
CASSDGNQPQHF
TGTGCCAGCAGTGACGGAAATCAGCCCCAGCATTTT
>.|TRBJ1-5|TRBV5-6|.
CASSLLGPGNQPQHF
TGTGCCAGCAGCTTACTGGGACCGGGGAATCAGCCCCAGCATTTT
>.|TRBJ2-7|TRBV7-2|.
CASRFIGGGSYEQYF
TGTGCCAGCAGGTTCATTGGGGGAGGTTCCTACGAGCAGTACTTC
>TRBD1|TRBJ1-2|TRBV7-9|.
CASSLTGSDYGYTF
TGTGCCAGCAGCTTGACAGGGTCTGACTATGGCTACACCTTC
>.|TRBJ2-3|TRBV6-5|.
CASSYRRSVRRDTQYF
TGTGCCAGCAGTTACCGGAGGTCGGTCAGACGGGATACGCAGTATTTT
>.|TRBJ2-7|TRBV5-6|.
CASSPDPRDEQYF
TGTGCCAGCAGCCCCGATCCCCGGGACGAGCAGTACTTC
>.|TRBJ2-5|TRBV4-1|.
CASSPLKGETQYF
TGCGCCAGCAGCCCCTTAAAAGGGGAGACCCAGTACTTC
>.|TRBJ1-4|TRBV30|.
CAWSTTDGEKLFF
TGTGCCTGGAGTACGACCGACGGAGAAAAACTGTTTTTT
>.|TRBJ2-5|TRBV5-1|.
CASNSEGYQETQYF
TGCGCCAGCAATTCGGAAGGATACCAAGAGACCCAGTACTTC
>.|TRBJ2-7|TRBV2|.
CASSETGDLYEQYF
TGTGCCAGCAGTGAAACGGGAGATTTGTACGAGCAGTACTTC
>.|TRBJ2-4|TRBV7-9|.
CASSPKRRLAKNIQYF
TGTGCCAGCAGCCCCAAACGGCGACTAGCCAAAAACATTCAGTACTTC
>.|TRBJ2-5|TRBV25-1|.
CASSDVRGSALETQYF
TGTGCCAGCAGTGACGTGAGGGGGTCTGCCTTAGAGACCCAGTACTTC
>TRBD1|TRBJ1-2|TRBV5-6|.
CASSLDFGDRARRSYTF
TGTGCCAGCAGCTTGGATTTTGGTGACAGGGCTCGGAGGAGCTACACCTTC
>TRBD1|TRBJ2-7|TRBV6-4|once
CASLTTGTGDLYEQYF
TGTGCCAGCCTAACAACCGGGACAGGGGACCTATACGAGCAGTACTTC
>TRBD1|TRBJ2-3|TRBV4-1|few
CASSPLVTGQGRTDTQYF
TGCGCCAGCAGCCCTCTTGTGACGGGACAGGGGCGCACAGATACGCAGTATTTT
>TRBD2|TRBJ2-1|TRBV7-9|.
CASSTRTSGLSGSYNEQFF
TGTGCCAGCAGCACCCGGACTAGCGGGCTCTCGGGTTCCTACAATGAGCAGTTCTTC
>.|TRBJ2-7|TRBV28|.
CASSLLGSYEQYF
TGTGCCAGCAGTTTATTGGGGTCCTACGAGCAGTACTTC
>.|TRBJ2-5|TRBV9|.
CASSATQRRGETQYF
TGTGCCAGCAGCGCCACCCAGAGGCGAGGAGAGACCCAGTACTTC
>.|TRBJ2-7|TRBV10-3|.
CAIAGIDPSEQYF
TGTGCCATAGCCGGGATCGACCCCTCCGAGCAGTACTTC
>TRBD2|TRBJ2-5|TRBV5-4|few
CASSLGERDLGETQYF
TGTGCCAGCAGCTTGGGGGAGCGGGACTTGGGAGAGACCCAGTACTTC
>TRBD1|TRBJ2-7|TRBV28|.
CASSEVRDRASYEQYF
TGTGCCAGCAGTGAGGTCCGGGACAGGGCCTCCTACGAGCAGTACTTC
>TRBD1|TRBJ1-5|TRBV28|.
CASSFRDSYSNQPQHF
TGTGCCAGCAGTTTCCGGGACAGCTATAGCAATCAGCCCCAGCATTTT
>.|TRBJ2-7|TRBV19|.
CASSASFSSVYEQYF
TGTGCCAGTAGCGCCTCTTTCTCCTCCGTTTACGAGCAGTACTTC
>.|TRBJ2-1|TRBV5-1|.
CASSLVVAPNEQFF
TGCGCCAGCAGCTTGGTGGTAGCGCCCAATGAGCAGTTCTTC
>TRBD1|TRBJ2-1|TRBV5-1|once
CASSLIGTEYNEQFF
TGCGCCAGCAGCTTGATTGGGACAGAATACAATGAGCAGTTCTTC
>.|TRBJ2-2|TRBV28|.
CASSFSRARELFF
TGTGCCAGCAGTTTTTCCAGGGCGAGGGAGCTGTTTTTT
>TRBD1|TRBJ2-7|TRBV9|.
CASSVAGTGNYEQYF
TGTGCCAGCAGCGTAGCGGGGACAGGGAACTACGAGCAGTACTTC
>.|TRBJ2-1|TRBV11-3|.
CASSLGDSNYNEQFF
TGTGCCAGCAGCTTGGGGGACTCTAATTACAATGAGCAGTTCTTC
>.|TRBJ1-5|TRBV30|.
CAWSVPRGRVKHF
TGTGCCTGGAGTGTACCAAGGGGACGCGTCAAGCATTTT